These 25 T cell receptor beta chains were sequenced from one sample in a study of CD8+ T cells in alopecia areata. The sequencing template was cDNA reverse transcribed from extracted RNA. Profiled with immunoSEQ multiplex PCR; TCRdb holds only in-frame clones, not every one. The table lists some 180,000 clones, just over 55% of them singletons. Sample: CD8+ T cells sorted from blood. These receptors were collected from a human donor in good health.

This chain connects TRBV25-1 to TRBJ1-2; 9 nucleotides agree with TRBD1. Germline trimming cut 9 bases from V and 8 bases from J; bases unmatched to any gene: 10. The germline V gene has CDR1 MGHDK and CDR2 SYGVNS. This CDR3 comprises 13 residues. The chain's CDR3 is CASGTGSARGYTF. CDR3 nucleotide sequence: TGTGCCAGTGGGACAGGGTCAGCGAGGGGCTACACCTTC.

The V and J genes are TRBV11-2 and TRBJ2-5; 10 nucleotides line up with TRBD1. The ends lost 4 bases at V and 5 bases at J; junction bases unmatched: 7. The CDR3 length is 15 residues. Germline loops: CDR1 SGHAT, CDR2 FQNNGV. The chain's CDR3 is CASSSGTGVGETQYF. The CDR3 DNA is TGTGCCAGCAGCTCCGGGACAGGGGTTGGGGAGACCCAGTACTTC.

The chain employs TRBV5-6 and TRBJ2-5, with 7 positions matching TRBD2. The CDR3 runs 17 residues. Germline V gene lookup returns CDR1 SGHDT and CDR2 YYEEEE. V was pared by 5 bases and J by 1 base, with 14 bases of the junction left unmatched. The CDR3 coding sequence is TGTGCCAGCAGTCGGCCCACCGCGGGGGACCCCCAAGAGACCCAGTACTTC. It is translated as CASSRPTAGDPQETQYF.

This clone showed up just a few times. CDR3 sequence reads: CAWSVSVRRGTPYEQYF. The DNA of the CDR3 is TGTGCCTGGAGTGTAAGTGTAAGGCGGGGGACCCCCTACGAGCAGTACTTC. V usage is TRBV30 and J usage is TRBJ2-7, with TRBD2 matching over 7 bases. This CDR3 has 17 residues. J was trimmed by 2 bases and V by 0 bases; bases with no gene match: 13. Germline values: CDR1 GTSNPN, CDR2 SVGIG (reference sequence).

This chain uses TRBV5-1 with TRBJ1-1, with no clear D. The CDR3 loop spans 13 amino acids. CDR1 is SGHRS, CDR2 YFSETQ, per germline. The V and J ends lost 9 bases and 2 bases respectively, with 14 bases between them. CDR3 sequence: CATSRGANTEAFF. As DNA, the CDR3 is TGCGCCACCTCCCGAGGAGCCAACACTGAAGCTTTCTTT.

This clone has ten or more counts. The chain carries TRBV2 and TRBJ2-5; TRBD2 is a possible D gene (6 bases). The ends were cut back, 7 bases at V and 5 bases at J, with 8 bases in the middle. This CDR3 region has 11 residues. Looked up from germline, CDR1 is SNHLY and CDR2 is FYNNEI. The CDR3 protein is CASNGGETQYF. The CDR3, as DNA: TGTGCCAGCAATGGGGGGGAGACCCAGTACTTC.

The chain recombines TRBV9 with TRBJ2-7, with a weak D call TRBD2 (6 bases). The CDR3 is 16 amino acids. Trimming shortened V by 0 bases and J by 2 bases, and 15 bases separated the two germline ends. CDR1 is SGDLS, CDR2 YYNGEE, per germline. Written as DNA, the CDR3 is TGTGCCAGCAGCGTAGGGTTGGGGGGAATCACCTACGAGCAGTACTTC. It codes for CASSVGLGGITYEQYF.

The chain employs TRBV27 and TRBJ2-1; D is undetermined. V shed 2 bases and J shed 5 bases, with 4 bases lying between them. The length of the CDR3 is 12 residues. The germline V gene has CDR1 MNHEY and CDR2 SMNVEV (reference sequence). This chain's CDR3 is CASSLRNNEQFF. The DNA of the CDR3 is TGTGCCAGCAGTTTAAGGAACAATGAGCAGTTCTTC.

This clone was seen a handful of times. V is TRBV7-9 and J is TRBJ1-2, with D possibly being TRBD1 (5 bases). V was shortened by 5 bases and J by 4 bases, with 17 bases between the two germline ends. This CDR3 has 15 amino acids. Germline values: CDR1 SEHNR, CDR2 FQNEAQ (reference sequence). As DNA, the CDR3 is TGTGCCAGCAGCCCTAGGGGCAGCGAAGGCTATGGCTACACCTTC. Its translation is CASSPRGSEGYGYTF.

This clone was counted between two and nine times. The chain employs TRBV27 and TRBJ2-2, with D possibly matching TRBD1 (6 bases). The CDR3 covers 13 residues. V was shortened by 8 bases and J by 4 bases, with 11 bases between the two germline ends. The V gene's germline CDR1 is MNHEY and CDR2 SMNVEV (reference sequence). The chain's CDR3 is CASGTGCTGELFF. DNA of the CDR3: TGTGCCAGCGGAACAGGGTGCACCGGGGAGCTGTTTTTT.

This clone has only a few counts. The rearrangement uses TRBV5-6 and TRBJ2-1; 8 nucleotides match TRBD2. Germline values: CDR1 SGHDT, CDR2 YYEEEE. This CDR3 spans 13 amino acids. V lost 9 bases, J lost 2 bases, and 4 bases stayed unmatched. The DNA for the CDR3 is TGTGCCACCGGCGGGGGGACCTACAATGAGCAGTTCTTC. Translation gives CATGGGTYNEQFF.

This clone appeared once. The chain is built from TRBV5-1 and TRBJ2-2; 8 positions match TRBD1. The CDR3 length is 19 residues. J lost 0 bases, V lost 1 base, and 11 bases had no gene match. Germline V gene sequence: CDR1 SGHRS, CDR2 YFSETQ. The CDR3 spells CASSLNRQGSYANTGELFF. CDR3 sequence (DNA): TGCGCCAGCAGCTTGAACCGACAGGGGTCTTACGCGAACACCGGGGAGCTGTTTTTT.

The table lists this clone with a few counts. V usage is TRBV5-6 and J usage is TRBJ2-7; TRBD1 matches at 9 bases. The CDR3 consists of 14 residues. V shed 2 bases and J 6 bases; nucleotides not matched to a gene: 6. The germline V gene encodes CDR1 SGHDT and CDR2 YYEEEE. The CDR3 reads CASSFGQGNLEQYF. The DNA of the CDR3 is TGTGCCAGCAGCTTCGGACAGGGGAATCTCGAGCAGTACTTC.

This sequence joins TRBV25-1 and TRBJ2-5; 9 bases map to TRBD1. This CDR3 has 13 amino acids. CDR1 and CDR2 (germline): MGHDK, SYGVNS. Losses at the gene ends were 7 bases for V and 1 base for J; bases not matched to a gene: 1. The CDR3 bases are TGTGCCAGCACACAGGGGGCCCAAGAGACCCAGTACTTC. Protein sequence: CASTQGAQETQYF.

The chain recombines TRBV29-1 with TRBJ2-3; TRBD1 agrees at 10 bases. This CDR3 is 16 amino acids long. V lost 1 base and J lost 4; bases outside the gene matches: 8. Germline V gene lookup returns CDR1 SQVTM and CDR2 ANQGSEA. CDR3 loop: CSVEVGTGVRADTQYF. DNA of the CDR3: TGCAGCGTTGAAGTAGGGACAGGGGTGAGGGCAGATACGCAGTATTTT.

The rearrangement joins TRBV4-1 to TRBJ2-1; D ambiguous. The CDR3 has 13 amino acids. Per the germline V gene, CDR1 is MGHRA and CDR2 is YSYEKL. Between the trimmed V and J ends, which lost 1 base and 6 bases, there was a span of 7 bases. In nucleotides, the CDR3 is TGCGCCAGCAGCCAAGCGCTCAGCAATGAGCAGTTCTTC. Protein sequence: CASSQALSNEQFF.

The rearrangement links TRBV15 to TRBJ2-5; the D is unclear. Trimming removed 0 bases from V and 5 bases from J, with 16 bases in between. Germline lookup yields CDR1 LNHNV and CDR2 YYDKDF (reference sequence). This CDR3 has 16 residues. CDR3 sequence: CATSRDPLRLEETQYF. The CDR3 nucleotides are TGTGCCACCAGCAGAGATCCGTTGCGGTTAGAGGAGACCCAGTACTTC.

The chain links TRBV29-1 to TRBJ2-5, with D possibly being TRBD2 (6 bases). The end of the DNA aligns better with TRBJ2-7, so the J call may be wrong. Germline lookup yields CDR1 SQVTM and CDR2 ANQGSEA. The CDR3 covers 13 residues. The CDR3 region has the DNA TGCAGCGTTGTTAGCGGCGGGGTGGACGAGCAGTACTTC. It translates to CSVVSGGVDEQYF.

V gene TRBV6-5 combines with J gene TRBJ2-7, with 8 bases matching TRBD2. This CDR3 contains 14 residues. From germline, CDR1 is MNHEY and CDR2 SVGAGI. The V segment lost 6 bases and the J segment 5 bases; nucleotides outside the gene matches: 9. CDR3 sequence reads: CASSWTSRRHEQYF. Written as DNA, the CDR3 is TGTGCCAGCAGCTGGACTAGCCGGAGACACGAGCAGTACTTC.

The chain carries TRBV6-5 and TRBJ1-1; no definite D call. Germline values: CDR1 MNHEY, CDR2 SVGAGI. The ends were cut back, 6 bases at V and 6 bases at J, with 14 bases in the middle. The CDR3 length is 13 residues. The CDR3 region is CASSSSGVSEAFF. CDR3 DNA sequence: TGTGCCAGCAGCTCTTCCGGAGTATCTGAAGCTTTCTTT.

This clone was seen just once. V is TRBV5-1 and J is TRBJ1-1; D is unclear. Between the trimmed V and J ends, which lost 1 base and 1 base, there was a span of 5 bases. This CDR3 has 13 amino acids. CDR1 and CDR2 (germline): SGHRS, YFSETQ. CDR3 in amino acids: CASSLWGNTEAFF. As DNA, the CDR3 is TGCGCCAGCAGCTTGTGGGGGAACACTGAAGCTTTCTTT. The variable domain in full, completed from reference TRBV5-1 and TRBJ1-1, reads KAGVTQTPRYLIKTRGQQVTLSCSPISGHRSVSWYQQTPGQGLQFLFEYFSETQRNKGNFPGRFSGRQFSNSRSEMNVSTLELGDSALYLCASSLWGNTEAFFGQGTRLTVV.

This sequence joins TRBV29-1 and TRBJ2-1; the D is unclear. This CDR3 is 16 amino acids long. Germline V gives CDR1 SQVTM, CDR2 ANQGSEA. The ends were cut back, 2 bases at V and 2 bases at J, with 16 bases in the middle. DNA for the CDR3: TGCAGCGTTGAATTCATGGGTATAGGGCCCTACAATGAGCAGTTCTTC. It encodes CSVEFMGIGPYNEQFF.

The sample holds a few counts of this clone. V is TRBV6-6 and J is TRBJ2-3; D ambiguous. This CDR3 spans 12 amino acids. Trimming removed 5 bases at V and 4 bases at J, with 7 bases between. The germline V gene has CDR1 MNHNY and CDR2 SVGAGI (reference sequence). Written as DNA, the CDR3 is TGTGCCAGCAGTCAGACCGCAGATACGCAGTATTTT. Protein: CASSQTADTQYF.

This rearrangement joins TRBV2 to TRBJ1-1; no firm D call. V was shortened by 10 bases and J by 9 bases, with 18 bases between the two germline ends. CDR1 is SNHLY and CDR2 is FYNNEI in the germline V gene. The CDR3 extends over 12 amino acids. CDR3 sequence reads: CATTDARLQAFF. CDR3 in DNA: TGTGCCACCACGGACGCGAGACTCCAAGCTTTCTTT.

This clone was recorded once. The chain has TRBV4-1 and TRBJ2-7; D remains ambiguous. Germline CDR1 reads MGHRA; CDR2 reads YSYEKL. The CDR3 is made up of 13 amino acids. The V end lost 3 bases, the J end lost 0 bases, and 6 bases lay between the germline ends. CDR3 bases: TGCGCCAGCAGCCATCATGGCTCCTACGAGCAGTACTTC. As protein: CASSHHGSYEQYF.